The 17 T cell receptor beta chains below were found in one sample sequenced in a study of cytomegalovirus exposure and HLA in healthy donors. PCR involved 60 Vbeta and 13 Jbeta primers. TCRdb's table, derived via immunoSEQ multiplex PCR, lists solely in-frame clones and lacks some. The sample includes tens of thousands of clones. Sequenced material: PBMCs. Receptors originate from a woman in her 40s in good health and CMV-seropositive.

The chain couples TRBV7-3 to TRBJ2-2; TRBD2 is a possible D gene (6 bases). The V end lost 3 bases, the J end lost 3 bases, and 11 bases lay between the germline ends. CDR1 and CDR2 (germline): SGHTA, FQGTGA. The CDR3 consists of 15 residues. This CDR3 is CASSLLGTHTGELFF. The CDR3, as DNA: TGTGCCAGCAGCTTGCTCGGGACTCACACCGGGGAGCTGTTTTTT.

V gene TRBV5-6 combines with J gene TRBJ1-2; 7 bases match TRBD1. CDR3 length equals 14 residues. Germline CDR1 and CDR2: SGHDT and YYEEEE. The ends lost 5 bases at V and 4 bases at J; junction bases unmatched: 8. CDR3 nucleotide sequence: TGTGCCAGCAGTTCTGTCCAGGGGGGCTATGGCTACACCTTC. Translation gives CASSSVQGGYGYTF.

The chain recombines TRBV13 with TRBJ2-2; 9 nucleotides align to TRBD1. This CDR3 is 17 amino acids long. Per the germline V gene, CDR1 is PRHDT and CDR2 is FYEKMQ (reference sequence). The V segment lost 0 bases and the J segment 5 bases; nucleotides outside the gene matches: 7. CDR3 region: CASSLGTGQGITGELFF. DNA for the CDR3: TGTGCCAGCAGCTTAGGTACGGGACAGGGAATTACCGGGGAGCTGTTTTTT.

The chain joins TRBV5-1 to TRBJ1-1, with 8 bases aligning to TRBD1. V shed 4 bases, J shed 1 base, and the junction held 3 bases outside the gene matches. The CDR3 totals 14 residues. CDR1 SGHRS and CDR2 YFSETQ come from the germline V gene. The CDR3: CASSGGQANTEAFF. Written as DNA, the CDR3 is TGCGCCAGCAGCGGGGGACAGGCGAACACTGAAGCTTTCTTT.

V gene TRBV5-1 combines with J gene TRBJ2-2; 8 nucleotides align to TRBD2. CDR1 SGHRS and CDR2 YFSETQ come from the germline V gene. The CDR3 loop spans 16 amino acids. The trim removed 0 bases at V and 2 bases at J, leaving 3 bases unmatched. The chain's CDR3 is CASSLVSGVNTGELFF. For the CDR3, the DNA is TGCGCCAGCAGCTTGGTTAGCGGGGTCAACACCGGGGAGCTGTTTTTT.

The chain recombines TRBV15 with TRBJ2-3; D unresolved. Looked up from germline, CDR1 is LNHNV and CDR2 is YYDKDF (reference sequence). The V and J ends lost 3 bases and 2 bases respectively, with 15 bases between them. The CDR3 totals 16 residues. CDR3 DNA: TGTGCCACCAGCAGTCCGGTCCTATCTATCACAGATACGCAGTATTTT. It translates to CATSSPVLSITDTQYF.

This sequence joins TRBV7-8 and TRBJ2-5; weak D call: TRBD2 (5 bases). Matching the DNA end better, TRBJ2-7 makes the J call doubtful. The CDR3 extends over 16 amino acids. Germline V CDR1 and CDR2: SGHVS, FQNEAQ. In DNA form, the CDR3 reads TGTGCCAGCAGCTTAGCGTTAGCTAGCCCACCCTACGAGCAGTACTTC. This encodes CASSLALASPPYEQYF.

The chain recombines TRBV5-1 with TRBJ2-3; D not resolved. V dropped 0 bases and J dropped 2 bases, with 10 bases sitting between them. The CDR3 runs to 15 residues. The germline CDR1 and CDR2 sequences are SGHRS and YFSETQ. CDR3 DNA sequence: TGCGCCAGCAGCTTGGAAAGCTATGTCACAGATACGCAGTATTTT. Translating it yields CASSLESYVTDTQYF.

The chain combines TRBV28 with TRBJ2-3; TRBD1 is a possible D gene (7 bases). The CDR3 consists of 13 residues. Per germline, CDR1 MDHEN and CDR2 SYDVKM. Trimming took 7 bases from V and 6 from J, leaving 14 bases between them. The CDR3 sequence: CASNDREVDTQYF. The CDR3 nucleotides are TGTGCCAGCAACGACAGGGAGGTGGATACGCAGTATTTT.

The chain employs TRBV5-1 and TRBJ2-3; the D gene is possibly TRBD2 (6 bases). The CDR3 loop spans 16 amino acids. Looked up from germline, CDR1 is SGHRS and CDR2 is YFSETQ. V dropped 5 bases and J dropped 4 bases, with 20 bases sitting between them. The CDR3: CASSYSGAAVADTQYF. The CDR3 DNA reads TGCGCCAGCAGTTATTCGGGAGCCGCGGTCGCAGATACGCAGTATTTT. Looking up the rest from reference TRBV5-1 and TRBJ2-3 gives the full variable domain: KAGVTQTPRYLIKTRGQQVTLSCSPISGHRSVSWYQQTPGQGLQFLFEYFSETQRNKGNFPGRFSGRQFSNSRSEMNVSTLELGDSALYLCASSYSGAAVADTQYFGPGTRLTVL.

The chain employs TRBV27 and TRBJ2-7, with D perhaps TRBD2 (6 bases). The V end was cut by 5 bases, the J end by 3 bases, with 14 bases between. Per germline, CDR1 MNHEY and CDR2 SMNVEV (reference sequence). This CDR3 spans 14 amino acids. As DNA, the CDR3 is TGTGCCAGCAGTCCGGGGACTCTCGTCTACGAGCAGTACTTC. Protein sequence: CASSPGTLVYEQYF.

J is TRBJ1-1 and V is TRBV6-5, with 8 bases that match TRBD1. Germline trimming cut 2 bases from V and 7 bases from J; bases unmatched to any gene: 12. The CDR3 is 16 residues long. Germline loops: CDR1 MNHEY, CDR2 SVGAGI. The CDR3 reads CASSYLRQGSVYEAFF. CDR3 coding DNA: TGTGCCAGCAGTTACCTAAGACAGGGGAGCGTCTATGAAGCTTTCTTT.

V and J are TRBV5-6 and TRBJ2-7; D is unresolved. Per germline, CDR1 SGHDT and CDR2 YYEEEE. The germline V and J ends were trimmed by 4 bases and 9 bases, with 11 bases remaining between them. This CDR3 spans 11 amino acids. The CDR3 reads CASSIGPSQYF. In DNA form, the CDR3 reads TGTGCCAGCAGCATTGGCCCGTCGCAGTACTTC.

V is TRBV6-5 and J is TRBJ2-5; tentatively, D is TRBD1 (7 bases). The CDR3 has 15 amino acids. The V and J ends lost 2 bases and 1 base respectively, with 11 bases between them. Germline CDR1 MNHEY, CDR2 SVGAGI. The CDR3 DNA follows: TGTGCCAGCAGTTACCGGGGGACAGTCCAAGAGACCCAGTACTTC. Its translation is CASSYRGTVQETQYF.

The chain employs TRBV9 and TRBJ1-2; possibly TRBD1 for D (6 bases). V lost 5 bases to trimming and J lost 4 bases, with 21 bases between them. Germline V lookup: CDR1 SGDLS, CDR2 YYNGEE. This CDR3 is 16 amino acids long. For the CDR3, the DNA is TGTGCCAGCAGGGGTGGGGGGGGCGTTGATCTCTATGGCTACACCTTC. Its translation: CASRGGGGVDLYGYTF.

This rearrangement joins TRBV19 to TRBJ2-5; 11 bases map to TRBD2. The V gene's germline CDR1 is LNHDA and CDR2 SQIVND (reference sequence). V was clipped by 3 bases and J by 2 bases; unmatched bases: 2. CDR3 length equals 15 residues. This CDR3 reads CASSMRLAGQETQYF. CDR3 bases: TGTGCCAGTAGTATGAGACTAGCGGGACAAGAGACCCAGTACTTC.

The V and J genes are TRBV29-1 and TRBJ1-1; D not resolved. The V and J ends lost 1 base and 0 bases respectively, with 6 bases between them. In germline, CDR1 is SQVTM, CDR2 ANQGSEA. The CDR3 covers 13 residues. CDR3: CSVEGRMNTEAFF. In DNA, the CDR3 is TGCAGCGTTGAAGGGCGGATGAACACTGAAGCTTTCTTT.